The next 30 T cell receptor beta chains were all read from a single sample in a study of shared clonotypes between healthy human individuals. The method was immunoSEQ multiplex PCR; TCRdb's version includes in-frame clones alone and lacks a portion of them. The sample shows 330,000 or so clones, around 72% of them seen only once. Source material: memory CD4+ T cells sorted from blood. The subset: CD45RA-negative fraction. These receptors all stem from a young man in good health.

The chain links TRBV19 to TRBJ2-7; weak D call: TRBD2 (6 bases). Germline values: CDR1 LNHDA, CDR2 SQIVND (reference sequence). There are 15 residues in the CDR3. Trimming removed 4 bases from V and 6 bases from J, with 19 bases in between. As DNA, the CDR3 is TGTGCCAGTAGTAACTCTCCGGCGGGACGAAGCGAGCAGTACTTC. This gives the protein CASSNSPAGRSEQYF.

The V and J genes are TRBV7-9 and TRBJ1-4; TRBD1 agrees at 7 bases. CDR1 is SEHNR, CDR2 FQNEAQ, per germline (reference sequence). V shed 5 bases, J shed 5 bases, and the junction held 8 bases outside the gene matches. The length of the CDR3 is 15 residues. For the CDR3, the DNA is TGTGCCAGCAGCCCAGGGGACAGACCAAATGAAAAACTGTTTTTT. Translated, it gives CASSPGDRPNEKLFF.

This rearrangement joins TRBV6-5 to TRBJ2-2, with D perhaps TRBD1 or TRBD2 (5 bases each). Trimming stripped 4 bases from V and 1 base from J, with 13 bases between. Germline CDR1 MNHEY, CDR2 SVGAGI. CDR3 size: 16 residues. CDR3 sequence: CASSFRDRVNTGELFF. The CDR3 DNA reads as TGTGCCAGCAGTTTCCGGGACCGGGTGAACACCGGGGAGCTGTTTTTT.

V and J are TRBV28 and TRBJ1-4; no firm D call. The V end lost 5 bases, the J end lost 8 bases, and 18 bases lay between the germline ends. The CDR3 sequence is 15 residues long. Per the germline V gene, CDR1 is MDHEN and CDR2 is SYDVKM. CDR3 in DNA: TGTGCCAGCAGTCCCTCGGTGGTCTCAGGAGAAAAACTGTTTTTT. Protein: CASSPSVVSGEKLFF.

This chain links TRBV27 with TRBJ2-2; TRBD2 matches at 11 bases. The CDR3 contains 17 residues. Looked up from germline, CDR1 is MNHEY and CDR2 is SMNVEV (reference sequence). Unmatched junction bases numbered 7, after V lost 6 bases and J lost 1 base. The CDR3 coding sequence is TGTGCCAGCAGATATAGCGGGAGGGCCCTGAACACCGGGGAGCTGTTTTTT. Translation gives CASRYSGRALNTGELFF.

This clone came up a few times. The gene calls are TRBV6-5 and TRBJ1-2; the D is unclear. V lost 0 bases and J lost 6, with 8 bases in between. CDR3 length: 13 amino acids. Germline values: CDR1 MNHEY, CDR2 SVGAGI. CDR3: CASSYSNGNGYTF. CDR3 nucleotide sequence: TGTGCCAGCAGTTACTCGAACGGGAATGGCTACACCTTC.

This chain joins TRBV10-3 and TRBJ2-1; 7 bases are a match to TRBD2. There are 13 residues in the CDR3. Germline CDR1 reads ENHRY; CDR2 reads SYGVKD. The J segment lost 6 bases and the V segment lost 6 bases, leaving 5 bases of the junction unmatched. In DNA, the CDR3 is TGTGCCATCAGCGGGAGGATGGTCAATGAGCAGTTCTTC. It translates to CAISGRMVNEQFF.

This chain links TRBV6-5 with TRBJ2-7; 7 nucleotides agree with TRBD1. The CDR3 runs 15 residues. The J segment lost 4 bases and the V segment lost 6 bases, leaving 12 bases of the junction unmatched. CDR1 and CDR2 (germline): MNHEY, SVGAGI. The CDR3 DNA is TGTGCCAGCAGCCCACATACAGGGGTCGGTTACGAGCAGTACTTC. Translating it yields CASSPHTGVGYEQYF.

The chain combines TRBV14 with TRBJ2-7; perhaps TRBD1 as D (5 bases). The CDR3 extends over 13 amino acids. The germline V gene has CDR1 SGHDN and CDR2 FVKESK. Trimming stripped 1 base from V and 6 bases from J, with 10 bases between. The CDR3 region is CASSQVRQGEQYF. CDR3 nucleotides: TGTGCCAGCAGCCAAGTGAGGCAGGGCGAGCAGTACTTC.

This chain uses TRBV2 with TRBJ2-7; 9 bases line up with TRBD1. The CDR3 length is 16 residues. V lost 6 bases and J lost 7; bases outside the gene matches: 16. Germline loops: CDR1 SNHLY, CDR2 FYNNEI. The chain's CDR3 is CASRETRDRARGEQYF. The CDR3 DNA reads as TGTGCCAGCAGAGAAACCCGGGACAGGGCTCGGGGGGAGCAGTACTTC.

V is TRBV11-2 and J is TRBJ2-7; D gene ambiguous. Trimming removed 5 bases from V and 1 base from J, with 3 bases in between. The CDR3 extends over 11 amino acids. Germline V gene data show CDR1 as SGHAT and CDR2 as FQNNGV. The CDR3 DNA reads TGTGCCAGCAGCACATCCTACGAGCAGTACTTC. Its translation is CASSTSYEQYF.

The rearrangement joins TRBV6-1 to TRBJ1-1, with D possibly TRBD1 on 5 matching bases. Germline assignment: CDR1 MNHNS and CDR2 SASEGT. The CDR3 totals 13 residues. Trimming stripped 8 bases from V and 8 bases from J, with 18 bases between. In DNA, the CDR3 is TGTGCCAGCCCTGCTGGGGTTGGGACCGAAGCTTTCTTT. Translating it yields CASPAGVGTEAFF.

This chain links TRBV15 with TRBJ2-2, with D possibly being TRBD2 (6 bases). The CDR3 consists of 16 residues. Trimming took off 0 bases at V and 5 bases at J, with 13 bases between the two ends. Per the germline V gene, CDR1 is LNHNV and CDR2 is YYDKDF (reference sequence). CDR3 region: CATSRDLGSLTGELFF. DNA of the CDR3: TGTGCCACCAGCAGAGATCTCGGGAGCTTGACCGGGGAGCTGTTTTTT. Supplemented by reference TRBV15 and TRBJ2-2, the full variable domain reads DAMVIQNPRYQVTQFGKPVTLSCSQTLNHNVMYWYQQKSSQAPKLLFHYYDKDFNNEADTPDNFQSRRPNTSFCFLDIRSPGLGDTAMYLCATSRDLGSLTGELFFGEGSRLTVL.

V is TRBV9 and J is TRBJ2-1; D may correspond to TRBD1 or TRBD2 (5 bases each). The germline V and J ends were trimmed by 0 bases and 0 bases, with 10 bases remaining between them. The CDR3 sequence is 16 residues long. The germline V gene encodes CDR1 SGDLS and CDR2 YYNGEE. The CDR3 loop is CASSVGGFSSYNEQFF. The CDR3 region has the DNA TGTGCCAGCAGCGTAGGGGGGTTCAGCTCCTACAATGAGCAGTTCTTC.

The rearrangement uses TRBV5-1 and TRBJ2-3; TRBD2 might be the D (7 bases). This CDR3 contains 14 residues. Germline V gene data show CDR1 as SGHRS and CDR2 as YFSETQ. V lost 2 bases, J lost 2 bases, and 9 bases lay in between. CDR3 DNA: TGCGCCAGCAGCTTTGCGGGGGCCACAGATACGCAGTATTTT. It yields the protein CASSFAGATDTQYF.

This clone has only a few counts. V gene TRBV7-2 combines with J gene TRBJ1-2; 10 positions match TRBD1. The CDR3 has 16 residues. Germline loops: CDR1 SGHTA, CDR2 FQGNSA. V shed 5 bases, J shed 7 bases, and the junction held 13 bases outside the gene matches. CDR3 DNA sequence: TGTGCCAGCAGCAAACCGACAGGGGGCGGCCTAGGTGGCTACACCTTC. Translated, it gives CASSKPTGGGLGGYTF.

V gene TRBV29-1 combines with J gene TRBJ2-3, with D perhaps being TRBD1 or TRBD2 (6 bases each). Germline assignment: CDR1 SQVTM and CDR2 ANQGSEA. Trimming shortened V by 6 bases and J by 6 bases, and 10 bases separated the two germline ends. The CDR3 is 11 amino acids. The CDR3 here is CSVVGGDTQYF. The CDR3 DNA sequence: TGCAGCGTGGTGGGGGGCGATACGCAGTATTTT.

The genes are TRBV4-1 and TRBJ1-2; D uncertain. The CDR3 consists of 17 residues. Trimming cost V 0 bases and J 8 bases, with 22 bases left between them. CDR1 is MGHRA and CDR2 is YSYEKL in the germline V gene. DNA of the CDR3: TGCGCCAGCAGCCAAGATCCGGGTGGAGCTGATCGGAGGGGCTACACCTTC. It is translated as CASSQDPGGADRRGYTF.

The rearrangement uses TRBV5-1 and TRBJ2-1; D is perhaps TRBD1 (5 bases). With 2 bases removed from V and 10 bases from J, the gap between germline ends came to 22 bases. CDR1 and CDR2 (germline): SGHRS, YFSETQ. This CDR3 is 16 amino acids long. The CDR3 reads CASSFLGAQAREEQFF. CDR3 bases: TGCGCCAGCAGCTTTTTAGGGGCGCAAGCTAGGGAAGAGCAGTTCTTC.

The gene calls are TRBV4-2 and TRBJ2-3; 10 nucleotides agree with TRBD2. The CDR3 length is 17 residues. CDR1 is LGHNA, CDR2 YNFKEQ, per germline. Unmatched junction bases numbered 10, after V lost 1 base and J lost 6 bases. The CDR3 region has the DNA TGTGCCAGCAGCCAAGTAACTAGCGGGACCCATCGGGATACGCAGTATTTT. It yields the protein CASSQVTSGTHRDTQYF.

V and J are TRBV7-3 and TRBJ2-3, with 7 bases matching TRBD1. J was trimmed by 7 bases and V by 5 bases; bases with no gene match: 6. CDR1 is SGHTA and CDR2 is FQGTGA in the germline V gene. The CDR3 extends over 13 amino acids. CDR3 residues: CASSLDREYTQYF. The CDR3 coding sequence is TGTGCCAGCAGCCTAGACAGGGAGTATACGCAGTATTTT.

The J gene is TRBJ2-1, the V gene TRBV7-2, with 9 bases lining up with TRBD2. Germline assignment: CDR1 SGHTA and CDR2 FQGNSA. V dropped 6 bases and J dropped 15; count of bases not matched to a gene: 18. CDR3 size: 15 residues. CDR3 amino acids: CASSPSFGLAGTGFF. Here the CDR3 DNA reads TGTGCCAGCAGTCCCAGTTTTGGGCTAGCGGGGACGGGGTTCTTC.

The chain couples TRBV10-2 to TRBJ2-7; 11 nucleotides match TRBD2. The trim removed 5 bases at V and 7 bases at J, leaving 7 bases unmatched. The CDR3 runs to 14 residues. Germline-derived CDR1 and CDR2 are WSHSY and SAAADI. CDR3 sequence (DNA): TGCGCCAGCAGTAATAGCGGGAGGGCCGGAGAGCAGTACTTC. Amino acids: CASSNSGRAGEQYF.

V is TRBV4-3 and J is TRBJ2-1; D possibly corresponds to TRBD2 (6 bases). V lost 0 bases and J lost 2, with 11 bases in between. The CDR3 has 16 amino acids. Germline loops: CDR1 LGHNA, CDR2 YSLEER. The CDR3 DNA reads TGCGCCAGCAGCCAAGAACCTAGCGAGGCCTACAATGAGCAGTTCTTC. Residues: CASSQEPSEAYNEQFF.

J is TRBJ1-5 and V is TRBV6-1; D may be TRBD1 (5 bases). Germline V gene lookup returns CDR1 MNHNS and CDR2 SASEGT. The V gene lost 3 bases and the J gene lost 2 bases, with 14 bases spanning the gap. CDR3 length: 16 amino acids. The CDR3 DNA is TGTGCCAGCAGTGAGCTTTCAGGGAGCGGCAATCAGCCCCAGCATTTT. Protein sequence: CASSELSGSGNQPQHF.

The chain combines TRBV6-4 with TRBJ2-3; no clear D gene. The CDR3 sequence is 14 residues long. Germline V gene lookup returns CDR1 MRHNA and CDR2 SNTAGT. V lost 1 base, J lost 5 bases, and 10 bases lay in between. CDR3 protein: CASSDYVGGDTQYF. The CDR3 DNA sequence: TGTGCCAGCAGTGACTACGTAGGTGGAGATACGCAGTATTTT.

This chain uses TRBV2 with TRBJ1-1, with D maybe TRBD1 (6 bases). This CDR3 has 16 residues. Trimming pared 4 bases from V and 3 bases from J, leaving 18 bases between. Per germline, CDR1 SNHLY and CDR2 FYNNEI. The CDR3 nucleotides read TGTGCCAGCAGTGGAGGTGGAGGACAGTCGTACACTGAAGCTTTCTTT. Translating it yields CASSGGGGQSYTEAFF.

The chain uses TRBV2 and TRBJ1-2; D is undetermined. This CDR3 comprises 15 residues. CDR1 and CDR2 from the germline V gene are SNHLY and FYNNEI. The ends were cut back, 3 bases at V and 4 bases at J, with 15 bases in the middle. Here the CDR3 DNA reads TGTGCCAGCAGTGAGAGGACGAAGGATGCCTATGGCTACACCTTC. Its translation: CASSERTKDAYGYTF.

Concerning this clone: A far larger clone lies a single base away; this is likely a read error. Other DNA sequences in this specimen translate into the identical CDR3. The chain employs TRBV2 and TRBJ2-3; D call uncertain. Trimming stripped 10 bases from V and 2 bases from J, with 16 bases between. CDR1 is SNHLY and CDR2 is FYNNEI in the germline V gene. The CDR3 is 14 amino acids. The CDR3 nucleotides read TGTGCCACCTCCCCCGGGCTAGACACAGATACGCAGTATTTT. As protein: CATSPGLDTDTQYF.

The rearrangement links TRBV7-2 to TRBJ2-5; 8 nucleotides match TRBD2. Germline V lookup: CDR1 SGHTA, CDR2 FQGNSA. V lost 5 bases and J lost 4; bases outside the gene matches: 9. This CDR3 is built from 15 residues. This CDR3 is CASSLSGSNVETQYF. As DNA, the CDR3 is TGTGCCAGCAGCCTGAGCGGGAGTAACGTAGAGACCCAGTACTTC.